The T cell receptor beta chain under discussion was sequenced for a study of radiation and T cells in renal cell carcinoma. The ends were cut back, 0 bases at V and 1 base at J, with 12 bases in the middle. The germline V gene encodes CDR1 LNHDA and CDR2 SQIVND (reference sequence). CDR3 length: 16 amino acids. The time point: baseline pretreatment blood. As to treatment: 15 Gy SBRT to primary tumor, nephrectomy 4 weeks later. Sequenced by immunoSEQ multiplex PCR; TCRdb stores in-frame clones only, minus some. The sample shows 150,000 or so clones, roughly 90% of them seen only once. This clonotype was obtained from a woman between 45 and 65 years old with renal cell carcinoma. This chain links TRBV19 with TRBJ1-1; D remains unclear. Sequencing was performed on blood, taken from a patient whose treatment included radiotherapy and nephrectomy. The CDR3 loop is CASSIDLARGNTEAFF. The CDR3 DNA reads as TGTGCCAGTAGTATAGATCTAGCCCGAGGGAACACTGAAGCTTTCTTT.